This T cell receptor beta chain stems from a study of T cells in Graves' hyperthyroidism and ophthalmopathy (dated by TCRdb to about 2019). A note on the overall study: Peripheral blood samples were taken at the time of initial diagnosis, prior to any treatment. Whether ophthalmopathy could be predicted prospectively was tested in an independent validation cohort made up of roughly 20 hyperthyroidism patients plus 17 patients who later progressed to ophthalmopathy. Once sampling was done, hyperthyroidism patients were given methimazole at a starting dose of 30 mg daily, whereas ophthalmopathy patients were given high-dose intravenous methylprednisolone. TCR Vbeta CDR3 sequencing of roughly 140 peripheral blood samples (approximately 44 ophthalmopathy, about 74 hyperthyroidism and approximately 17 progressor patients) is reported in the paper. The roughly 94 discovery patients were randomly divided into training and test sets at a 7:3 ratio. To identify TCR V-J signatures that set the groups apart, the researchers used a discovery cohort of approximately 98 patients, made up of around 40 with Graves' ophthalmopathy and 57 with stable Graves' hyperthyroidism. The study also compared thyroid tissue and blood T-cell repertoires from about 6 Graves' hyperthyroidism patients.

The TCR beta CDR3 regions were amplified from the RNA transcripts. A first-round RT-PCR of the TCR CDR3 used the HTBI primer set with the Qiagen OneStep RT-PCR kit. Libraries were constructed in a second round of multiplex PCR, after which size selection and purification were carried out. Paired-end sequencing of the libraries was performed with 100 bp reads on an Illumina HiSeq2000. On the study's bioinformatics: SOAPnuke was used to process the raw data, throwing out any read that contained adapters or uncalled bases, had a mean Phred below 15, or lacked an exact constant-primer or identifier match. COPE v1.2.5 was used to merge the high-quality paired reads, and each unique nucleotide sequence was defined as a clonotype. MiTCR v1.1 was used to align the clonotypes against IMGT TRBV, TRBD and TRBJ reference segments. The analysis included only V-J combinations with a frequency above 0.0001, which together covered roughly 99% of the repertoires. A TCS score was defined as the ratio of F50 (clonal expansion) to E x V (chaos), with BLOSUM62-based TCRdist applied between CDR3 peptides within each V-J. Welch's t-statistics and random forest reduced 500 to 650 V-J features to about 13, which were used in a naive Bayes classifier (R e1071). In-frame beta chains were kept once TCRdb had trimmed the public reads at Q25 with fastp and called clones with MiXCR. Records with the same CDR3 protein are collapsed into one entry carrying the most frequent genes and DNA. These V and J calls rely on TCRdb rather than the paper's analysis. This sample lists 450,000 to 650,000 distinct CDR3 sequences; 12% to 15% were detected once. The top ten clonotypes cover more than 6% of the sample.

The paper's findings and limits, for the study overall: No statistical method was used to set the sample size in advance, and investigators knew the group allocation. Most expanded thyroid clonotypes (frequency above 0.001) were also found in blood, which suggests that blood repertoires may mirror thyroid immune responses. In validation, progression to ophthalmopathy was predicted by the model with around 70% sensitivity and about 72% specificity, a median of approximately 6.5 months before onset. In cross-validation, a model built on a 13 V-J signature told ophthalmopathy apart from stable hyperthyroidism with 85% to 90% sensitivity and around 83% specificity, and in testing the same model reached 80%/75%.

This clonotype was seen a few times. This clone's antigen is unknown. Nothing much larger sits one base from this clone, and base qualities are not available. For this chain, trimming is 6 bases at the V end and 0 bases at the J end, and the number of junction bases without a gene match is 16. CDR1 MNHNS and CDR2 SASEGT are derived from the germline V gene. The CDR3 has 19 amino acids, counting the end cysteine and phenylalanine. CDR3 DNA is the only sequence kept; it has 57 bases, read in frame from the first base. Ophthalmopathy patients had moderately to severely active disease, with a Clinical Activity Score of 3 or more, a NOSPECS grade of 4 or more, and a disease duration of less than 3 months. Patients with uncontrolled infections, other autoimmune diseases, pregnancy or lactation were excluded. Diagnoses were based on clinical symptoms, serum thyroxine and TRAb, thyroid ultrasound and orbital computed tomography. Ficoll-Paque density gradient centrifugation was used to isolate PBMCs from 9.5 to 10 ml of fresh peripheral blood. Total RNA was extracted using Trizol reagent, and RNA quality was assessed on an Agilent 2100 Bioanalyzer.

The rearranged chain carries TRBV6-1 and TRBJ2-1; TRBD2 fits 8 bases in the junction. The material sequenced was blood. This TCR was sampled from a woman between 18 and 29 years old with Graves' ophthalmopathy. The DNA reads TGTGCCAGCAGCGAACAAGCGGGAGCCTTTGGGGGCTCCTACAATGAGCAGTTCTTC. This encodes CASSEQAGAFGGSYNEQFF.